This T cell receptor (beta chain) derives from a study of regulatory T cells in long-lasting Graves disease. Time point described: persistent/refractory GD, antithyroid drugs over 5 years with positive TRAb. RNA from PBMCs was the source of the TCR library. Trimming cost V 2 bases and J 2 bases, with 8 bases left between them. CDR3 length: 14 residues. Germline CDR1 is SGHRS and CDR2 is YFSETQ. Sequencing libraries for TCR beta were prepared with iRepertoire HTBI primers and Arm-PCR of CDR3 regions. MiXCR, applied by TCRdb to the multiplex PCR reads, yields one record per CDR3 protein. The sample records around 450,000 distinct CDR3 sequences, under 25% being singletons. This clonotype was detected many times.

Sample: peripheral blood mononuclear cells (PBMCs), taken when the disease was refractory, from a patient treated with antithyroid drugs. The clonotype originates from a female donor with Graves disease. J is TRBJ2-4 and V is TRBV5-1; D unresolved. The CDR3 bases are TGCGCCAGCAGCTTAACGGTGTCCAAAAACATTCAGTACTTC. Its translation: CASSLTVSKNIQYF.